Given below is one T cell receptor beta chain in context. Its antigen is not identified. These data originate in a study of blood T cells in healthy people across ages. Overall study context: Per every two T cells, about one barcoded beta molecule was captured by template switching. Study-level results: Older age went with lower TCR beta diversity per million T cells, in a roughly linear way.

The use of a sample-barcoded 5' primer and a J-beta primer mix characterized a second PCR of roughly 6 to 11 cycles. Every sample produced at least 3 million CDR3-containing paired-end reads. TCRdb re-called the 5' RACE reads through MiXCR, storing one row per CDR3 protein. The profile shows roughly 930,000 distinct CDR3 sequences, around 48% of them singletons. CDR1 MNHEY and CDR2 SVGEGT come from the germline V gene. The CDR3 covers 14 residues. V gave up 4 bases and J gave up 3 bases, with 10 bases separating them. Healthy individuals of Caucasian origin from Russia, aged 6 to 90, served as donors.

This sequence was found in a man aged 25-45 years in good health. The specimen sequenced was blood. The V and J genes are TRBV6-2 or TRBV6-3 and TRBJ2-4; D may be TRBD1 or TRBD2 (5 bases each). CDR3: CASSSRDGKNIQYF. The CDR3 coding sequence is TGTGCCAGCAGTTCGAGGGACGGCAAAAACATTCAGTACTTC.